This T cell receptor beta chain stems from a study of blood T cells in healthy people across ages. Overall study context: The capture of about one barcoded beta molecule per two T cells was achieved by template switching.

Isolation of PBMCs gave at least 7 million cells per sample. Unmatched junction bases numbered 18, after V lost 5 bases and J lost 12 bases. This CDR3 comprises 16 residues. This clonotype appeared a single time. PCR was performed a second time for about 7 to 12 cycles using a sample-barcoded 5' primer and a J-beta primer mix. TCRdb ran MiXCR on the 5' RACE reads and lists one entry per CDR3 protein. The sample holds 1.5 million to 2 million distinct CDR3 sequences, around 50% seen once. The J gene is TRBJ2-1, the V gene TRBV12-3 or TRBV12-4; TRBD2 aligns across 8 bases. The TCR originated in a middle-aged woman in good health. Input material: blood. This chain's CDR3 is CASSPVRASGRTGQFF. The CDR3 nucleotides are TGTGCCAGCAGTCCTGTTCGGGCTAGCGGGCGAACGGGGCAGTTCTTC.